Following are 8 T cell receptor beta chains from one sample sequenced in a study of blood T cell repertoires in COVID-19. Some clones are missing from TCRdb's copy, which holds only in-frame ones; the method was immunoSEQ multiplex PCR. The table has 210,000 or so clones, roughly four fifths seen once. Specimen: peripheral blood. The receptors here all came from a woman in her forties or fifties with active or convalescent COVID-19.

The chain has TRBV7-9 and TRBJ2-3, with TRBD1 identical over 12 bases. Germline V gene sequence: CDR1 SEHNR, CDR2 FQNEAQ (reference sequence). This CDR3 has 17 residues. Losses at the gene ends were 5 bases for V and 6 bases for J; bases not matched to a gene: 12. DNA of the CDR3: TGTGCCAGCAGCGGAGAACCGGGACAGGGGGCTGGGGATACGCAGTATTTT. It encodes CASSGEPGQGAGDTQYF.

The chain has TRBV7-2 and TRBJ1-1; possibly TRBD1 for D (5 bases). V was shortened by 4 bases and J by 8 bases, with 14 bases between the two germline ends. CDR3 length: 13 amino acids. The germline V gene has CDR1 SGHTA and CDR2 FQGNSA. In DNA form, the CDR3 reads TGTGCCAGCAGCTCCCCGGGGGGAAGGGAAGCTTTCTTT. Protein product: CASSSPGGREAFF.

The V and J genes are TRBV7-2 and TRBJ1-1; weak D call: TRBD1 (5 bases). Germline V gene lookup returns CDR1 SGHTA and CDR2 FQGNSA. The CDR3 spans 15 residues. V lost 5 bases and J 7 bases, leaving 20 bases between the germline ends. The CDR3 reads CASSPRRGGLREAFF. CDR3 DNA sequence: TGTGCCAGCAGCCCCAGGCGGGGCGGTCTTCGTGAAGCTTTCTTT.

This clone has more than one count but fewer than ten. CDR3 coding DNA: TGTGCCAGCAGTTTAGAGGATGTCCGGGTCATCGACACTGAAGCTTTCTTT. It translates to CASSLEDVRVIDTEAFF. The rearrangement uses TRBV28 and TRBJ1-1; D is uncertain. The CDR3 spans 17 residues. Per germline, CDR1 MDHEN and CDR2 SYDVKM. V was trimmed by 2 bases and J by 3 bases, leaving 19 bases between them.

The chain combines TRBV11-2 with TRBJ1-2; D not resolved. Trimming stripped 3 bases from V and 0 bases from J, with 11 bases between. The CDR3 loop spans 15 amino acids. Per germline, CDR1 SGHAT and CDR2 FQNNGV. CDR3 loop: CASSFDQTTNYGYTF. The CDR3 coding sequence is TGTGCCAGCAGCTTCGACCAAACTACTAACTATGGCTACACCTTC.

The chain recombines TRBV5-4 with TRBJ1-4; 11 nucleotides line up with TRBD1. Germline V lookup: CDR1 SGHNT, CDR2 YYREEE (reference sequence). The CDR3 loop spans 16 amino acids. V gave up 4 bases and J gave up 11 bases; unmatched junction bases: 13. Here the CDR3 DNA reads TGTGCCAGCAGCCGGACAGGGGGCGCCCCGGGTGGGAAACTGTTTTTT. Translated: CASSRTGGAPGGKLFF.

This chain connects TRBV29-1 to TRBJ1-2, with no clear D. The germline gives CDR1 SQVTM, CDR2 ANQGSEA. V dropped 2 bases and J dropped 2 bases, with 9 bases sitting between them. The CDR3 has 13 amino acids. The CDR3 DNA is TGCAGCGTTGAACCGGACTCAAACTATGGCTACACCTTC. As protein: CSVEPDSNYGYTF.

J is TRBJ1-2 and V is TRBV11-2; 7 nucleotides agree with TRBD1. Germline V gene lookup returns CDR1 SGHAT and CDR2 FQNNGV. Trimming removed 4 bases from V and 3 bases from J; junction bases left unmatched: 5. The CDR3 spans 14 residues. The CDR3 region is CASSSDRWDYGYTF. CDR3 bases: TGTGCCAGCAGCTCGGACAGGTGGGACTATGGCTACACCTTC.